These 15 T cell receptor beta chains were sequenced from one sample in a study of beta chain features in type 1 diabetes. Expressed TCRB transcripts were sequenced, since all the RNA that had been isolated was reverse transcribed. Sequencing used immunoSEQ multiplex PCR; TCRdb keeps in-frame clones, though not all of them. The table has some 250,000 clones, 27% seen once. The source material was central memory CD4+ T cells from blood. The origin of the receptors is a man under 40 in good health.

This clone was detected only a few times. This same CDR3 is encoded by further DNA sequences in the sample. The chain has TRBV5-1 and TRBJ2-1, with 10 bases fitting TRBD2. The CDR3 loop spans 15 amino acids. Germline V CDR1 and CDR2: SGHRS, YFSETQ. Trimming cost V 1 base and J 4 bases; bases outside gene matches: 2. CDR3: CASSLTSGDYNEQFF. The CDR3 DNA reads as TGCGCCAGCAGCTTGACTAGCGGGGATTACAATGAGCAGTTCTTC. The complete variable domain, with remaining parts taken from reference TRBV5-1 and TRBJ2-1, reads KAGVTQTPRYLIKTRGQQVTLSCSPISGHRSVSWYQQTPGQGLQFLFEYFSETQRNKGNFPGRFSGRQFSNSRSEMNVSTLELGDSALYLCASSLTSGDYNEQFFGPGTRLTVL.

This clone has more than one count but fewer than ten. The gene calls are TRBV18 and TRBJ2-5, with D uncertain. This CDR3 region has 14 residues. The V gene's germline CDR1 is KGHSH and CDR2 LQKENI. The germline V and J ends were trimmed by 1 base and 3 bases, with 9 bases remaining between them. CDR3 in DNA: TGTGCCAGCTCACCACGGATACCAAAAGAGACCCAGTACTTC. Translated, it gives CASSPRIPKETQYF.

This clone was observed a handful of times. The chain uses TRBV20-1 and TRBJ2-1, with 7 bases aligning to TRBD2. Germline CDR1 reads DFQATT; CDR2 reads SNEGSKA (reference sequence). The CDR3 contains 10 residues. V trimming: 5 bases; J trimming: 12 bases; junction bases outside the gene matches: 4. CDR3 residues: CSARVAGQFF. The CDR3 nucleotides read TGCAGTGCTCGAGTAGCGGGGCAGTTCTTC.

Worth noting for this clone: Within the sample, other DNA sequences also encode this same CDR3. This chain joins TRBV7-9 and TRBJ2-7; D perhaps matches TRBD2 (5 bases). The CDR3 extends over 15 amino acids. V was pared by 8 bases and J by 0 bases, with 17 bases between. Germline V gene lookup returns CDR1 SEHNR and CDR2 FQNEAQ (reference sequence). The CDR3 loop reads CASSFEGYYSYEQYF. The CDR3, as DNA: TGTGCCAGCTCCTTCGAGGGTTATTACTCCTACGAGCAGTACTTC. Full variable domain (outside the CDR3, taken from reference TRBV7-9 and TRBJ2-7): DTGVSQNPRHKITKRGQNVTFRCDPISEHNRLYWYRQTLGQGPEFLTYFQNEAQLEKSRLLSDRFSAERPKGSFSTLEIQRTEQGDSAMYLCASSFEGYYSYEQYFGPGTRLTVT.

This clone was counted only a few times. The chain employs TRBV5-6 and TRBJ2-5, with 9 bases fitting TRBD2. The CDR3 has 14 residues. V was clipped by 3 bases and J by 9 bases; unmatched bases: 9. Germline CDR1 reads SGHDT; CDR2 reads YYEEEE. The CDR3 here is CASSSSGALRAQYF. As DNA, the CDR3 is TGTGCCAGCAGCTCTAGCGGGGCCCTCCGGGCCCAGTACTTC.

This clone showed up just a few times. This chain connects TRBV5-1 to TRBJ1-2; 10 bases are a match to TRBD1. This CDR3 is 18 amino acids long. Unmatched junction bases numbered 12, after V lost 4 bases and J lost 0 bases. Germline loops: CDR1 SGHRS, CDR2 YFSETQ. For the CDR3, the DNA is TGCGCCAGCAGCCCCCCGACCTCCGGGACAGGGGCTAACTATGGCTACACCTTC. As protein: CASSPPTSGTGANYGYTF.

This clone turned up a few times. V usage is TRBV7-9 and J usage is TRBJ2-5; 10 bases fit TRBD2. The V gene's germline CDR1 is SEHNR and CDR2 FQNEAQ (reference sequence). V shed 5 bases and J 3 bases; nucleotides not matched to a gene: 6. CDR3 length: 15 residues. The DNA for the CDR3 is TGTGCCAGCAGCCGGACTAGCGGTTGGGAAGAGACCCAGTACTTC. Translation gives CASSRTSGWEETQYF.

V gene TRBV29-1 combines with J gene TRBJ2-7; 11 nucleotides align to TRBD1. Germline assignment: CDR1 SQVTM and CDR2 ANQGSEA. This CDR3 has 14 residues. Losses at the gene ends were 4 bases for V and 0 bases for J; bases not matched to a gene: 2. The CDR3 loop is CSVAGTGGSYEQYF. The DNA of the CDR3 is TGCAGCGTTGCAGGGACAGGGGGCTCCTACGAGCAGTACTTC.

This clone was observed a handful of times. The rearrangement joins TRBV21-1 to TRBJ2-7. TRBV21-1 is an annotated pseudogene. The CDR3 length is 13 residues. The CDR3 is CASSRTNRYEQYF. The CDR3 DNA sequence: TGTGCCAGCAGCAGGACCAACCGATACGAGCAGTACTTC.

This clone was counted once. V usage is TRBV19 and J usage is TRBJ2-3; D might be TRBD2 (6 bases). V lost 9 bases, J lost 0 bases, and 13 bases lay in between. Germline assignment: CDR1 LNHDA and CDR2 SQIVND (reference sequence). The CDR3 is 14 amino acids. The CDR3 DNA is TGTGCCAGCACCAGAAGCGGGAGCACAGATACGCAGTATTTT. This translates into CASTRSGSTDTQYF.

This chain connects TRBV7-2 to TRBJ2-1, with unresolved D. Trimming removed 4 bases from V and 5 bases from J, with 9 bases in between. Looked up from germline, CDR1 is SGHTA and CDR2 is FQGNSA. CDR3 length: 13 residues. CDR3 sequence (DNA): TGTGCCAGCAGCTCACGCCGGGACAATGAGCAGTTCTTC. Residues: CASSSRRDNEQFF.

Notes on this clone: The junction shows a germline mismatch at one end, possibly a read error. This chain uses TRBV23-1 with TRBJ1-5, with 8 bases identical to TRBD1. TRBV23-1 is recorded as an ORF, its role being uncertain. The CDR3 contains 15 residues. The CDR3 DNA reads TGCCCCAGCGTCCCCGACAGGGGTAGCAATCAGCCCCAGCATTTT. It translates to CPSVPDRGSNQPQHF.

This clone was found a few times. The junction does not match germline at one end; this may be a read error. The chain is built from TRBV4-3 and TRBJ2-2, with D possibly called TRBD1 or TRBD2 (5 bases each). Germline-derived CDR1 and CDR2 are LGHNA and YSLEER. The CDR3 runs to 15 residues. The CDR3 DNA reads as TGCGCCAGCAGCCAAGGGGGAAGGGGCACCGGGAAGCTGTTTTTT. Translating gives CASSQGGRGTGKLFF.

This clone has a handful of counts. CDR3 DNA: TGTGCCAGCAGCCAAGCCTTAGGGCATGGAGAGACCCAGTACTTC. It translates to CASSQALGHGETQYF. This chain uses TRBV4-2 with TRBJ2-5, with D uncertain. This CDR3 spans 15 amino acids. The germline V gene encodes CDR1 LGHNA and CDR2 YNFKEQ. Trimming removed 1 base at V and 4 bases at J, with 13 bases between.

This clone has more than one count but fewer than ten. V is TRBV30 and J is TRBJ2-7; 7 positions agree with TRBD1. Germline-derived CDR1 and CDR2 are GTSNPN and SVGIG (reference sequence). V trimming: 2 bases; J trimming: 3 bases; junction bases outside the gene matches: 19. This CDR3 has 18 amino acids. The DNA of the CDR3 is TGTGCCTGGAGTCCCCCAACCCTCCGGGACAGTAGATTCTACGAGCAGTACTTC. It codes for CAWSPPTLRDSRFYEQYF.